This TCR beta chain originates from a study of blood T cell repertoires in COVID-19. In the original workflow: Estimated nucleated cell counts came from reference gene primer amplification. The repertoire was sequenced with immunoSEQ multiplex PCR; TCRdb's copy has only in-frame clones and lacks some. The V and J calls and clone size come from that table; D and trimming were worked out from the DNA. Among about 150,000 clones listed, 70% to 90% were seen once. The CDR3 runs 17 residues. V lost 5 bases, J lost 4 bases, and 6 bases stayed unmatched. In germline, CDR1 is SGHTA, CDR2 FQGNSA. The J gene is TRBJ2-6, the V gene TRBV7-2; 12 bases line up with TRBD1. The clonotype was recovered from a middle-aged man who had recovered from COVID-19. The sequencing input was peripheral blood. The CDR3 nucleotides are TGTGCCAGCAGCCCACGGGACAGGGGGCGCGGGGCCAACGTCCTGACTTTC. Its protein is CASSPRDRGRGANVLTF.